A single sample gave rise to the 26 T cell receptor beta chains below, sequenced in a study of beta chain features in type 1 diabetes. Study results and limitations: In all four CD4+ subsets, TCRB CDR3 length was significantly, moderately reduced in type 1 diabetes.

For these TCRs, the target antigens are not known. TCRB transcripts that were expressed got sequenced, as all of the isolated RNA had been reverse transcribed. Some clones are missing from TCRdb's copy, which holds only in-frame ones; the method was immunoSEQ multiplex PCR. The sample shows a few hundred thousand clones, over 9% of them seen only once. Source material: central memory CD4+ T cells from blood. The receptors come from a man aged 30 to 39 with type 1 diabetes.

The chain carries TRBV30 and TRBJ1-2; D possibly corresponds to TRBD1 (6 bases). The CDR3 is 12 amino acids. V lost 3 bases and J 7 bases, leaving 12 bases between the germline ends. CDR1 is GTSNPN and CDR2 is SVGIG in the germline V gene (reference sequence). CDR3 sequence reads: CAWSVQGPGYTF. CDR3 DNA: TGTGCCTGGAGCGTACAGGGTCCTGGCTACACCTTC.

There are a few counts of this clone. The V gene is TRBV25-1, the J gene TRBJ1-1, with D possibly TRBD1 on 5 matching bases. The germline CDR1 and CDR2 sequences are MGHDK and SYGVNS. Trimming stripped 7 bases from V and 8 bases from J, with 20 bases between. The CDR3 length is 14 residues. The CDR3 sequence: CASTPLSGKGEAFF. In nucleotides, the CDR3 is TGTGCCAGCACCCCCTTATCCGGCAAGGGGGAAGCTTTCTTT. The complete variable domain, with remaining parts taken from reference TRBV25-1 and TRBJ1-1, reads EADIYQTPRYLVIGTGKKITLECSQTMGHDKMYWYQQDPGMELHLIHYSYGVNSTEKGDLSSESTVSRIRTEHFPLTLESARPSHTSQYLCASTPLSGKGEAFFGQGTRLTVV.

This clone was seen a handful of times. The chain links TRBV5-4 to TRBJ2-3, with TRBD1 matching over 9 bases. V shed 4 bases and J 4 bases; nucleotides not matched to a gene: 10. The CDR3 length is 16 residues. Per the germline V gene, CDR1 is SGHNT and CDR2 is YYREEE (reference sequence). The CDR3 loop reads CASSPWTGEGADTQYF. The DNA for the CDR3 is TGTGCCAGCAGCCCTTGGACAGGGGAGGGAGCAGATACGCAGTATTTT. The full variable domain, in which reference TRBV5-4 and TRBJ2-3 provide the parts outside the CDR3, is ETGVTQSPTHLIKTRGQQVTLRCSSQSGHNTVSWYQQALGQGPQFIFQYYREEENGRGNFPPRFSGLQFPNYSSELNVNALELDDSALYLCASSPWTGEGADTQYFGPGTRLTVL.

The V gene is TRBV7-6, the J gene TRBJ2-7, with D possibly called TRBD1 or TRBD2 (5 bases each). Germline values: CDR1 SGHVS, CDR2 FNYEAQ. This CDR3 is 14 amino acids long. Deletions cut 1 base from V and 2 bases from J, with 9 bases between. Here the CDR3 DNA reads TGTGCCAGCAGCTTAGGTGGGGGAACCTACGAGCAGTACTTC. Translated, it gives CASSLGGGTYEQYF. The complete variable domain, with remaining parts taken from reference TRBV7-6 and TRBJ2-7, reads GAGVSQSPRYKVTKRGQDVALRCDPISGHVSLYWYRQALGQGPEFLTYFNYEAQQDKSGLPNDRFSAERPEGSISTLTIQRTEQRDSAMYRCASSLGGGTYEQYFGPGTRLTVT.

This clone has only a few counts. The rearrangement links TRBV9 to TRBJ1-3; D is unclear. V was pared by 2 bases and J by 0 bases, with 12 bases between. CDR3 length equals 16 residues. CDR1 is SGDLS, CDR2 YYNGEE, per germline. The CDR3 coding sequence is TGTGCCAGCAGCGTTGGCGGGAGGCTCTCTGGAAACACCATATATTTT. Amino acids: CASSVGGRLSGNTIYF. The full variable domain, in which reference TRBV9 and TRBJ1-3 provide the parts outside the CDR3, is DSGVTQTPKHLITATGQRVTLRCSPRSGDLSVYWYQQSLDQGLQFLIQYYNGEERAKGNILERFSAQQFPDLHSELNLSSLELGDSALYFCASSVGGRLSGNTIYFGEGSWLTVV.

The table lists this clone with a count of one. The J gene is TRBJ2-7, the V gene TRBV27; 9 bases match TRBD1. V was clipped by 3 bases and J by 0 bases; unmatched bases: 9. The CDR3 spans 17 residues. Per the germline V gene, CDR1 is MNHEY and CDR2 is SMNVEV (reference sequence). The CDR3 spells CASSFRFGTGSSYEQYF. CDR3 DNA sequence: TGTGCCAGCAGTTTCCGATTTGGGACAGGGAGCTCCTACGAGCAGTACTTC.

The chain joins TRBV6-4 to TRBJ2-1, with TRBD2 identical over 10 bases. Losses at the gene ends were 2 bases for V and 5 bases for J; bases not matched to a gene: 6. CDR1 is MRHNA, CDR2 SNTAGT, per germline. This CDR3 comprises 16 residues. This CDR3 is CASSDGLLAGNNEQFF. The CDR3, as DNA: TGTGCCAGCAGTGACGGTTTACTAGCGGGGAACAATGAGCAGTTCTTC.

This clone was counted between two and nine times. This rearrangement joins TRBV5-6 to TRBJ2-2; 9 positions match TRBD1. The CDR3 sequence is 15 residues long. CDR1 is SGHDT, CDR2 YYEEEE, per germline. The J segment lost 6 bases and the V segment lost 3 bases, leaving 6 bases of the junction unmatched. The CDR3 loop is CASSSRDRDAGELFF. In DNA form, the CDR3 reads TGTGCCAGCAGCTCCCGGGACAGGGATGCCGGGGAGCTGTTTTTT.

The chain is built from TRBV5-1 and TRBJ1-1, with 7 bases lining up with TRBD1. CDR1 and CDR2 from the germline V gene are SGHRS and YFSETQ. The CDR3 covers 14 residues. The V segment lost 3 bases and the J segment 6 bases; nucleotides outside the gene matches: 8. CDR3 nucleotides: TGCGCCAGCAGCTCGGACAGGTCCCAGGCTGAAGCTTTCTTT. This gives the protein CASSSDRSQAEAFF.

This chain joins TRBV6-5 and TRBJ1-1; 9 positions match TRBD1. The germline CDR1 and CDR2 sequences are MNHEY and SVGAGI. Trimming cost V 5 bases and J 1 base; bases outside gene matches: 5. This CDR3 region has 15 residues. CDR3 coding DNA: TGTGCCAGCAGTCCCCCGGGACAGGGGAACACTGAAGCTTTCTTT. It translates to CASSPPGQGNTEAFF.

This clone was seen a handful of times. The chain has TRBV6-1 and TRBJ1-2; the D is unclear. Germline V gives CDR1 MNHNS, CDR2 SASEGT. The CDR3 is made up of 13 amino acids. V lost 10 bases and J lost 3, with 15 bases in between. The CDR3 DNA is TGTGCCATCGATCCGCCGGGAGACTATGGCTACACCTTC. Residues: CAIDPPGDYGYTF.

This clone was picked up a small number of times. The genes are TRBV5-1 and TRBJ2-2; 7 nucleotides align to TRBD2. The germline V gene has CDR1 SGHRS and CDR2 YFSETQ. Trimming cost V 5 bases and J 4 bases; bases outside gene matches: 8. This CDR3 has 15 amino acids. CDR3: CASSPGGKGTGELFF. The CDR3, as DNA: TGCGCCAGCAGTCCCGGGGGGAAAGGCACCGGGGAGCTGTTTTTT.

The chain has TRBV11-2 and TRBJ1-2, with unresolved D. The CDR3 covers 12 residues. V was trimmed by 4 bases and J by 3 bases, leaving 6 bases between them. Germline lookup yields CDR1 SGHAT and CDR2 FQNNGV. CDR3 amino acids: CASSSLDYGYTF. The CDR3 nucleotides are TGTGCCAGCAGCTCCCTGGACTATGGCTACACCTTC.

The chain recombines TRBV6-1 with TRBJ2-2, with 7 bases fitting TRBD1. The germline V gene encodes CDR1 MNHNS and CDR2 SASEGT. The CDR3 is 14 residues long. V was pared by 7 bases and J by 5 bases, with 7 bases of the junction left unmatched. Here the CDR3 DNA reads TGTGCCAGCAAGGAGACAGGGTCGACCGGGGAGCTGTTTTTT. Its protein product is CASKETGSTGELFF.

The rearrangement joins TRBV2 to TRBJ2-3; 11 bases agree with TRBD2. Germline lookup yields CDR1 SNHLY and CDR2 FYNNEI. V gave up 1 base and J gave up 6 bases; unmatched junction bases: 9. The CDR3 contains 17 residues. The CDR3, as DNA: TGTGCCAGCAGTGAAGGCCCTAGACTAGCGGGATACGATACGCAGTATTTT. It translates to CASSEGPRLAGYDTQYF.

The rearrangement joins TRBV11-2 to TRBJ2-7; D is unclear. The CDR3 runs to 14 residues. With 2 bases removed from V and 2 bases from J, the gap between germline ends came to 10 bases. Germline CDR1 and CDR2: SGHAT and FQNNGV. The CDR3 DNA reads as TGTGCCAGCAGCTTACAGTACGGAGCCTACGAGCAGTACTTC. Amino acid sequence: CASSLQYGAYEQYF.

This clone was counted ten times or more. The CDR3 DNA reads TGTGCCAGCAGCGCTAAGCCGGCCGGGGAGCTGTTTTTT. It specifies CASSAKPAGELFF. This rearrangement joins TRBV7-3 to TRBJ2-2; D not certain. With 5 bases removed from V and 6 bases from J, the gap between germline ends came to 10 bases. The CDR3 is 13 residues long. Germline V gene sequence: CDR1 SGHTA, CDR2 FQGTGA. The complete variable domain, with remaining parts taken from reference TRBV7-3 and TRBJ2-2, reads GAGVSQTPSNKVTEKGKYVELRCDPISGHTALYWYRQSLGQGPEFLIYFQGTGAADDSGLPNDRFFAVRPEGSVSTLKIQRTERGDSAVYLCASSAKPAGELFFGEGSRLTVL.

This clone was observed a handful of times. The chain recombines TRBV28 with TRBJ1-5; no reliable D call. Per germline, CDR1 MDHEN and CDR2 SYDVKM. The CDR3 extends over 12 amino acids. V gave up 1 base and J gave up 3 bases, with 1 base separating them. The CDR3 sequence is CASSLFNQPQHF. CDR3 nucleotides: TGTGCCAGCAGTTTATTCAATCAGCCCCAGCATTTT.

This clone was seen a few times. The chain uses TRBV10-3 and TRBJ2-6; 10 nucleotides line up with TRBD1. The V segment lost 5 bases and the J segment 0 bases; nucleotides outside the gene matches: 4. Germline CDR1 reads ENHRY; CDR2 reads SYGVKD. The CDR3 contains 17 residues. The CDR3 reads CAISWDRGTSGANVLTF. In DNA, the CDR3 is TGTGCCATCAGTTGGGACAGGGGTACCTCTGGGGCCAACGTCCTGACTTTC.

The gene calls are TRBV4-2 and TRBJ2-3; D not resolved. Looked up from germline, CDR1 is LGHNA and CDR2 is YNFKEQ. The CDR3 has 15 amino acids. V was pared by 0 bases and J by 0 bases, with 7 bases between. In nucleotides, the CDR3 is TGTGCCAGCAGCCAAGATTTCCAGAGCACAGATACGCAGTATTTT. It yields the protein CASSQDFQSTDTQYF.

The V gene is TRBV11-2, the J gene TRBJ2-7; TRBD2 might be the D (6 bases). This CDR3 region has 14 residues. The germline V and J ends were trimmed by 1 base and 5 bases, with 12 bases remaining between them. The germline V gene encodes CDR1 SGHAT and CDR2 FQNNGV. CDR3 residues: CASSLAGVIHEQYF. The CDR3 bases are TGTGCCAGCAGCTTAGCGGGAGTAATCCACGAGCAGTACTTC.

As DNA, the CDR3 is TGTGCCAGCAGTTCCGAGACAGGGAGCTCCTACGAGCAGTACTTC. This encodes CASSSETGSSYEQYF. This sequence joins TRBV6-5 and TRBJ2-7; 7 positions match TRBD1. CDR3 length: 15 residues. The V segment lost 4 bases and the J segment 0 bases; nucleotides outside the gene matches: 6. The germline gives CDR1 MNHEY, CDR2 SVGAGI.

For this clone: Other DNA sequences in the sample encode the same CDR3. The V and J genes are TRBV7-2 and TRBJ2-1, with D maybe TRBD2 (5 bases). CDR1 and CDR2 (germline): SGHTA, FQGNSA. The CDR3 is 13 amino acids. V was pared by 0 bases and J by 5 bases, with 5 bases between. CDR3 in amino acids: CASSLARDNEQFF. CDR3 DNA sequence: TGTGCCAGCAGCTTAGCGCGGGACAATGAGCAGTTCTTC.

This clone was seen only a few times. The chain couples TRBV4-1 to TRBJ2-7, with a weak D call TRBD2 (6 bases). Per the germline V gene, CDR1 is MGHRA and CDR2 is YSYEKL. CDR3 length: 16 residues. Trimming cost V 1 base and J 7 bases, with 20 bases left between them. The CDR3, as DNA: TGCGCCAGCAGCCAAGTCGCCGGGACCGACGGAGGGGAGCAGTACTTC. This codes for CASSQVAGTDGGEQYF.

The CDR3 nucleotides are TGCGCCAGCAGCTTGTTTGAAGTGAACACTGAAGCTTTCTTT. This encodes CASSLFEVNTEAFF. This chain uses TRBV5-1 with TRBJ1-1; D not certain. Trimming stripped 1 base from V and 0 bases from J, with 7 bases between. Germline V gene data show CDR1 as SGHRS and CDR2 as YFSETQ. The CDR3 has 14 residues.

This clone has more than one count but fewer than ten. The genes are TRBV11-2 and TRBJ2-5; D ambiguous. V gave up 1 base and J gave up 5 bases, with 14 bases separating them. The CDR3 is made up of 15 amino acids. Germline lookup yields CDR1 SGHAT and CDR2 FQNNGV. CDR3 DNA: TGTGCCAGCAGCTTAGCGCCGAACTCGGTGGAGACCCAGTACTTC. This sequence encodes CASSLAPNSVETQYF.